The clone carrying this TCR beta chain was recorded only once. This CDR3 region has 14 residues. The V gene lost 8 bases and the J gene lost 2 bases, with 16 bases spanning the gap. Per germline, CDR1 SGHAT and CDR2 FQNNGV. It was from 20-30 mg of unsorted bulk tissue that RNA and DNA were co-extracted. The cohort consisted of patients whose primary liver carcinoma was surgically resected. From around 0.5 ug total RNA, TCR beta cDNA was generated with a primer in the constant region. What produced the TCR beta libraries was three nested multiplex PCR rounds using slightly modified ARM-PCR. Use of TRBV1-TRBV30 forward primers with a C-beta reverse primer characterized the first two PCR rounds, which lasted roughly 9 cycles each. TCRdb reprocessed the multiplex PCR reads via MiXCR and lists one record per CDR3 protein. Found here are tens of thousands of distinct CDR3 sequences, approximately 79% of them singletons; the top ten hold about two fifths.

The sample comes from a study of tumor-infiltrating lymphocytes in primary liver carcinoma. About the research overall: Patients were men and women aged 30 to 69 years.

Sequencing used liver tumor tissue from sampling region 1. Subset of the sample: tumor region T1, superior pole. The TCR was taken from a man in his forties with primary liver carcinoma and hepatitis B virus infection. This chain uses TRBV11-2 with TRBJ2-7; D ambiguous. The CDR3 sequence is CASGLTDGAYEQYF. The DNA of the CDR3 is TGTGCCAGCGGTTTAACCGACGGAGCCTACGAGCAGTACTTC.